The present entry profiles one TCR beta chain with its context. This record comes from a study of blood T cell repertoires in COVID-19. Overall study context: COVID-19 samples collected from the United States, Italy and Spain covered acute and convalescent phases.

Germline CDR1 LNHDA, CDR2 SQIVND (reference sequence). The length of the CDR3 is 15 residues. Losses at the gene ends were 5 bases for V and 3 bases for J; bases not matched to a gene: 4. As processed by the authors: Reference gene primers were amplified, and this amplification served to estimate nucleated cell counts. Libraries were prepared by immunoSEQ multiplex PCR; TCRdb keeps only in-frame clonotypes and omits some of them. V and J calls and clone size follow that table, whereas D and trimming were derived from the DNA. Of around 130,000 clones listed, roughly 84% were seen once; the top ten hold approximately 12%.

The receptor comes from a woman in her thirties who had recovered from COVID-19. This chain joins TRBV19 and TRBJ2-3, with TRBD2 identical over 11 bases. Sequenced sample: peripheral blood. For the CDR3, the DNA is TGTGCCAGTAGTCCCCGGACTAGCGGGACAGATACGCAGTATTTT. This codes for CASSPRTSGTDTQYF.